The rows below give T cell receptor beta chains drawn from one sample of a study of T cells in Graves' hyperthyroidism and ophthalmopathy. TCRdb re-derived calls from the multiplex PCR reads in MiXCR, one entry per CDR3 protein. The sample yields a few hundred thousand distinct CDR3 sequences, 12% to 15% seen once. Sequenced: blood. These receptors were collected from a middle-aged woman with Graves' ophthalmopathy. CDR3s include the opening cysteine and the closing phenylalanine or tryptophan. Each record gives: clone size, J gene, V gene, D gene, CDR3 length, CDR3 DNA, CDR3 protein. The D gene is left open where the match is weak. Where a row states a size, it is once, few, many or the class of an expanded clone; other rows omit it.

few | TRBJ1-2 | TRBV19 | . | 15 | TGTGCCAGTAGCTCGCACCGAGGAACAATCTATGGCTACACCTTC | CASSSHRGTIYGYTF
many | TRBJ2-7 | TRBV28 | TRBD1 | 15 | TGTGCCAGCAGTCCCGCGCGACAGGGGGCAAGCGAGCAGTACTTC | CASSPARQGASEQYF
many | TRBJ2-1 | TRBV7-9 | . | 14 | TGTGCCAGCAGCTTAGCGAGCGCGGGGTATGAGCAGTTCTTC | CASSLASAGYEQFF
many | TRBJ1-1 | TRBV20-1 | TRBD1 | 16 | TGCAGTGCTAGAGTTCTGGCAGGGGGACCGAACACTGAAGCTTTCTTT | CSARVLAGGPNTEAFF
many | TRBJ1-5 | TRBV7-9 | TRBD1 | 16 | TGTGCCAGCAGCTTAGGAACAGGGGCTCTTAATCAGCCCCAGCATTTT | CASSLGTGALNQPQHF
. | TRBJ1-4 | TRBV10-1 | . | 16 | TGCGCCAGTATAAGGCAGCCTATCTCAACTAATGAAAAACTGTTTTTT | CASIRQPISTNEKLFF
. | TRBJ1-2 | TRBV10-3 | . | 12 | TGTGCCATCAGTACTGCTAACTATGGCTACACCTTC | CAISTANYGYTF
. | TRBJ1-1 | TRBV4-1 | . | 16 | TGCGCCAGCAGCCAGGGCCGGGCCAGGGTGAACACTGAAGCTTTCTTT | CASSQGRARVNTEAFF
. | TRBJ1-2 | TRBV25-1 | . | 13 | TGTGCCAGCAGTGAATCCCATCAGGGGGGCTACACCTTC | CASSESHQGGYTF
. | TRBJ2-1 | TRBV5-1 | . | 14 | TGCGCCAGCAGCCAACCCGTGGGGGTTAATGAGCAGTTCTTC | CASSQPVGVNEQFF
many | TRBJ1-3 | TRBV3-1 | . | 13 | TGTGCCAGCAGCCAAGGACGCCAGGGGACCATATATTTT | CASSQGRQGTIYF
many | TRBJ2-7 | TRBV6-1 | . | 13 | TGTGCCATCCAGGAAGTTAGCCCCTACGAGCAGTACTTC | CAIQEVSPYEQYF
few | TRBJ1-6 | TRBV14 | . | 13 | TGTGCCAGCAGCCCGAGGGTCGATTCACCCCTCCACTTT | CASSPRVDSPLHF
many | TRBJ1-6 | TRBV20-1 | TRBD1 | 15 | TGCAGTGCTAGGCGCCCCCAGGGGGACAATTCACCCCTCCACTTT | CSARRPQGDNSPLHF
. | TRBJ2-5 | TRBV11-2 | TRBD2 | 16 | TGTGCCAGCAGCCTCTCGGGGGGACTCTCACAAGGGACCCAGTACTTC | CASSLSGGLSQGTQYF
. | TRBJ1-1 | TRBV14 | TRBD1 | 14 | TGTGCCAGCAGCCGGGACAGGGGGCACACTGAAGCTTTCTTT | CASSRDRGHTEAFF
many | TRBJ1-1 | TRBV6-1 | TRBD1 | 14 | TGTGCCAGCAGCAAAGGGACAGCGAACACTGAAGCTTTCTTT | CASSKGTANTEAFF
. | TRBJ1-5 | TRBV2 | . | 14 | TGTGCCAGCACGATCAGAAATAGCAATCAGCCCCAGCATTTT | CASTIRNSNQPQHF
many | TRBJ1-1 | TRBV29-1 | TRBD1 | 12 | TGCAGCGCACGACAGGGGGCAACTGAAGCTTTCTTT | CSARQGATEAFF
many | TRBJ2-7 | TRBV27 | TRBD2 | 17 | TGTGCCAGCAGTTTACAACATCTAGCGGGAGACCCTTACGAGCAGTACTTC | CASSLQHLAGDPYEQYF
many | TRBJ2-3 | TRBV12-3/TRBV12-4 | . | 14 | TGTGCCAGCAGTTTTCCGGGAATTTCAGATACGCAGTATTTT | CASSFPGISDTQYF
many | TRBJ2-5 | TRBV12-3/TRBV12-4 | TRBD1 | 15 | TGTGCCAGCAGTAACCCCGGGACAGTACAAGAGACCCAGTACTTC | CASSNPGTVQETQYF
many | TRBJ2-5 | TRBV9 | TRBD1 | 15 | TGTGCCAGCAGCCTGGGACAGTCGCTGGGGGAGACCCAGTACTTC | CASSLGQSLGETQYF
many | TRBJ2-3 | TRBV28 | . | 12 | TGTGCCAGCAGTTCGGACTGGAAGGCGCAGTATTTT | CASSSDWKAQYF
few | TRBJ1-2 | TRBV5-8 | TRBD1 | 14 | TGTGCCAGCAGCTTAGACAGGGCGGCGTATGGCTACACCTTC | CASSLDRAAYGYTF
. | TRBJ2-1 | TRBV4-2 | TRBD1 | 15 | TGTGCCAGCAGCCAACCGGGACAGGGGGCGAATGAGCAGTTCTTC | CASSQPGQGANEQFF
. | TRBJ1-2 | TRBV27 | . | 16 | TGTGCCAGCAGCCCAAGCTTATACACCCCTAACTATGGCTACACCTTC | CASSPSLYTPNYGYTF
few | TRBJ2-3 | TRBV7-6 | TRBD2 | 15 | TGTGCCAGCAGCTCCTCTAGCGGGAAAGCAGATACGCAGTATTTT | CASSSSSGKADTQYF
few | TRBJ1-2 | TRBV5-1 | . | 14 | TGCGCCAGCAGCTTGGGTCAGGGGATCTATGGCTACACCTTC | CASSLGQGIYGYTF
many | TRBJ1-2 | TRBV2 | . | 14 | TGTGCCAGCAGTGTCGTCCCCGGGGGAGATGGCTACACCTTC | CASSVVPGGDGYTF
many | TRBJ2-7 | TRBV10-3 | . | 13 | TGTGCCATCAGTGATTTGCGGGACTACGAGCAGTACTTC | CAISDLRDYEQYF